This T cell receptor (beta chain) was identified during a study of PD-L1 blockade in urothelial cancer. Whole-study context: Male sex and bladder-origin urothelial cancer characterized about 90% of the roughly 29 patients. Specimens of blood held a median count of approximately 150,000 T cells.

Libraries were prepared by immunoSEQ multiplex PCR; TCRdb keeps only in-frame clonotypes and omits some of them. The sample has 50,000 or so clones; around 82% are singletons. Whole-study findings and limits: Tumor-associated clones in blood expanded more at 3 weeks in durable-benefit patients. Better survival was forecast by a pretreatment blood TCR clonality below the median.

Notes on this clone: The antigen remains undetermined.

The ends were cut back, 1 base at V and 6 bases at J, with 10 bases in the middle. The CDR3 consists of 14 residues. From germline, CDR1 is SGHTA and CDR2 FQGTGA. The sequence was obtained from a middle-aged man with urothelial cancer. The chain couples TRBV7-3 to TRBJ2-1, with D perhaps matching TRBD2 (5 bases). The sample in question was PBMCs, obtained around atezolizumab (anti-PD-L1) treatment. CDR3 protein: CASSLRGFANEQFF. The CDR3 region has the DNA TGTGCCAGCAGCTTAAGAGGGTTTGCCAATGAGCAGTTCTTC.